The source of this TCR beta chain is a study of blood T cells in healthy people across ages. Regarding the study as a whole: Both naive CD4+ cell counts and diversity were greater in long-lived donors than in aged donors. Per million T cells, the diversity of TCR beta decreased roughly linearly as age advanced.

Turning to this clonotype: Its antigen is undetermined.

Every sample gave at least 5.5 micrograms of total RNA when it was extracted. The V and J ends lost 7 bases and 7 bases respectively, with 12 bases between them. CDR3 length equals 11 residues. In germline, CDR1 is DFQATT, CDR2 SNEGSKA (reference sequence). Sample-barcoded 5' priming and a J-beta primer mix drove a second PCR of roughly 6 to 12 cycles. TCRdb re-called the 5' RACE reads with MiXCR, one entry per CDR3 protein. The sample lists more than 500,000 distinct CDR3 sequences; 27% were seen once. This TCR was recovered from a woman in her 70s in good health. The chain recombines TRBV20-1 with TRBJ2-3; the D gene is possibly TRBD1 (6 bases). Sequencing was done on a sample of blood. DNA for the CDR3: TGCAGTGATGTCGGACAGAATACGCAGTATTTT. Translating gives CSDVGQNTQYF.